The 23 T cell receptor beta chains listed next were all sequenced from one sample in a study of cytomegalovirus exposure and HLA in healthy donors (dated by TCRdb to the late 2010s). Preparation of the library involved the immunoSEQ multiplex PCR assay. A mixture of 60 forward primers for TCR Vbeta segments and 13 reverse primers for TCR Jbeta segments was used in the multiplex PCR. The source is immuneACCESS, and TCRdb retained only in-frame sequences with V and J called. Part of the clones is not carried over; for the studies checked, unresolved V genes explain less than half of this, and the remainder is unexplained. The sample table records under 200,000 clones; around 84% of these occur just once. In total, the top ten clones hold roughly 3.1% of the sample. The specimen was PBMCs. All receptors come from a man aged 35-49 years in good health and CMV-seropositive.

This chain connects TRBV6-5 to TRBJ1-1, with D possibly TRBD1 on 6 matching bases. CDR1 MNHEY and CDR2 SVGAGI come from the germline V gene. This CDR3 spans 15 amino acids. The V end was cut by 5 bases, the J end by 1 base, with 14 bases between. This CDR3 is CASSTGQPGNTEAFF. CDR3 in DNA: TGTGCCAGCAGTACAGGACAGCCTGGGAACACTGAAGCTTTCTTT.

This clone came up a few times. Here the CDR3 DNA reads TGTGCCAGCAGGCTCAACTTGTATGAGCAGTTCTTC. Amino acids: CASRLNLYEQFF. The rearrangement uses TRBV27 and TRBJ2-1, with D hard to call. The CDR3 has 12 amino acids. Trimming left V 6 bases short and J 8 bases short, with 11 bases between. The V gene's germline CDR1 is MNHEY and CDR2 SMNVEV (reference sequence).

The V and J genes are TRBV4-1 and TRBJ2-4, with D possibly being TRBD2 (5 bases). The V and J ends lost 3 bases and 1 base respectively, with 16 bases between them. CDR1 is MGHRA, CDR2 YSYEKL, per germline. The CDR3 covers 17 residues. The chain's CDR3 is CASSHISLGMAKNIQYF. The CDR3 DNA reads TGCGCCAGCAGCCATATCTCCCTCGGGATGGCCAAAAACATTCAGTACTTC.

This clone is a singleton in its sample. The chain combines TRBV6-6 with TRBJ2-7; D is uncertain. From germline, CDR1 is MNHNY and CDR2 SVGAGI (reference sequence). V shed 3 bases and J shed 7 bases, with 13 bases lying between them. The CDR3 is 13 amino acids. The CDR3 DNA reads as TGTGCCAGCAGTTATGAGGCCCGTGGGGAGCAGTACTTC. It translates to CASSYEARGEQYF.

This chain links TRBV28 with TRBJ2-7, with 9 positions matching TRBD2. This CDR3 spans 15 amino acids. Germline-derived CDR1 and CDR2 are MDHEN and SYDVKM. V trimming: 5 bases; J trimming: 3 bases; junction bases outside the gene matches: 8. CDR3 protein: CASSPELAGIYEQYF. CDR3 bases: TGTGCCAGCAGTCCGGAGCTAGCGGGGATCTACGAGCAGTACTTC.

This rearrangement joins TRBV7-9 to TRBJ2-7; TRBD1 is a possible D gene (6 bases). The length of the CDR3 is 14 residues. Germline V gene data show CDR1 as SEHNR and CDR2 as FQNEAQ (reference sequence). Trimming pared 5 bases from V and 1 base from J, leaving 12 bases between. CDR3 DNA: TGTGCCAGCAGCCCGAGGACAGTTTCCTACGAGCAGTACTTC. This translates into CASSPRTVSYEQYF.

The genes are TRBV7-2 and TRBJ1-2; 9 bases fit TRBD1. The CDR3 is 14 amino acids. V trimming: 5 bases; J trimming: 8 bases; junction bases outside the gene matches: 9. Looked up from germline, CDR1 is SGHTA and CDR2 is FQGNSA. The CDR3 region has the DNA TGTGCCAGCAGCCCCTCCGGGACAGGGAGCGGCTACACCTTC. The encoded protein is CASSPSGTGSGYTF.

The gene calls are TRBV5-5 and TRBJ1-4, with no clear D. Germline CDR1 is SGHKS and CDR2 is YYEKEE (reference sequence). The CDR3 sequence is 15 residues long. Trimming stripped 2 bases from V and 5 bases from J, with 13 bases between. The CDR3 nucleotides read TGTGCCAGCAGCTTTAGCGCAGGCGTAAATGAAAAACTGTTTTTT. It yields the protein CASSFSAGVNEKLFF. The whole variable domain, filled in from reference TRBV5-5 and TRBJ1-4, reads DAGVTQSPTHLIKTRGQQVTLRCSPISGHKSVSWYQQVLGQGPQFIFQYYEKEERGRGNFPDRFSARQFPNYSSELNVNALLLGDSALYLCASSFSAGVNEKLFFGSGTQLSVL.

The chain joins TRBV19 to TRBJ1-5, with TRBD1 matching 8 bases. Losses at the gene ends were 9 bases for V and 3 bases for J; bases not matched to a gene: 13. The CDR3 length is 16 residues. Per the germline V gene, CDR1 is LNHDA and CDR2 is SQIVND (reference sequence). This chain's CDR3 is CARPLGQGAFNQPQHF. The CDR3 DNA sequence: TGTGCCAGACCCCTGGGGCAGGGGGCTTTCAATCAGCCCCAGCATTTT.

This sequence joins TRBV19 and TRBJ1-1, with D possibly TRBD1 on 5 matching bases. Germline V CDR1 and CDR2: LNHDA, SQIVND (reference sequence). V gave up 7 bases and J gave up 1 base, with 10 bases separating them. CDR3 length: 13 amino acids. CDR3 protein: CASKGQGNTEAFF. CDR3 sequence (DNA): TGTGCCAGTAAAGGCCAGGGGAACACTGAAGCTTTCTTT.

The gene calls are TRBV6-9 and TRBJ1-2, with D uncertain. Germline CDR1 MNHGY, CDR2 SVAAGI. This CDR3 has 14 amino acids. V was cut by 3 bases and J by 3 bases, with 11 bases left in between. The CDR3 nucleotides read TGTGCCAGCAGTTACTCTGGAGGACACTATGGCTACACCTTC. It specifies CASSYSGGHYGYTF.

The chain couples TRBV18 to TRBJ2-7; the match to TRBD1 covers 7 bases. Germline CDR1 KGHSH, CDR2 LQKENI. V trimming: 5 bases; J trimming: 1 base; junction bases outside the gene matches: 5. This CDR3 comprises 14 residues. CDR3: CASSRDSPSYEQYF. CDR3 nucleotides: TGTGCCAGCTCAAGGGACAGTCCTTCCTACGAGCAGTACTTC.

This clone has a single count. The V gene is TRBV5-6, the J gene TRBJ1-6, with TRBD1 matching 8 bases. This CDR3 has 13 residues. Trimming cost V 3 bases and J 9 bases; bases outside gene matches: 2. Germline V gene lookup returns CDR1 SGHDT and CDR2 YYEEEE. Written as DNA, the CDR3 is TGTGCCAGCAGCTGGGACAGGTTTTCACCCCTCCACTTT. Amino acid sequence: CASSWDRFSPLHF.

The chain combines TRBV7-9 with TRBJ1-2; D gene ambiguous. Germline CDR1 is SEHNR and CDR2 is FQNEAQ (reference sequence). The CDR3 consists of 13 residues. V was trimmed by 5 bases and J by 8 bases, leaving 15 bases between them. The CDR3 spells CASSRRAEGGYTF. CDR3 nucleotide sequence: TGTGCCAGCAGCCGCCGGGCGGAGGGAGGCTACACCTTC.

CDR3 region: CASSVGRSAKDTQYF. The CDR3 coding sequence is TGTGCCAGCAGCGTAGGCAGGTCCGCGAAAGATACGCAGTATTTT. V is TRBV9 and J is TRBJ2-3, with D uncertain. The V end lost 0 bases, the J end lost 5 bases, and 13 bases lay between the germline ends. Germline loops: CDR1 SGDLS, CDR2 YYNGEE. This CDR3 comprises 15 residues. Combining the CDR3 with reference TRBV9 and TRBJ2-3 gives the whole variable domain DSGVTQTPKHLITATGQRVTLRCSPRSGDLSVYWYQQSLDQGLQFLIQYYNGEERAKGNILERFSAQQFPDLHSELNLSSLELGDSALYFCASSVGRSAKDTQYFGPGTRLTVL.

The chain employs TRBV27 and TRBJ1-1, with D tentatively TRBD1 (6 bases). Germline CDR1 MNHEY, CDR2 SMNVEV (reference sequence). The CDR3 runs to 14 residues. With 2 bases removed from V and 5 bases from J, the gap between germline ends came to 12 bases. The CDR3 DNA reads as TGTGCCAGCAGTTTAAACAGGGTAGTTACTGAAGCTTTCTTT. It encodes CASSLNRVVTEAFF.

This clone was detected only a few times. The V gene is TRBV13, the J gene TRBJ2-7; maybe TRBD1 (6 bases). V lost 4 bases to trimming and J lost 3 bases, with 16 bases between them. The CDR3 is 15 residues long. CDR1 PRHDT and CDR2 FYEKMQ come from the germline V gene (reference sequence). CDR3 loop: CASSSPLGQHYEQYF. The CDR3 nucleotides are TGTGCCAGCAGCTCCCCTCTTGGACAGCACTACGAGCAGTACTTC.

This clone was seen only a few times. This chain links TRBV28 with TRBJ2-1, with D possibly matching TRBD2 (6 bases). Germline CDR1 is MDHEN and CDR2 is SYDVKM. The CDR3 is 15 amino acids. V was shortened by 7 bases and J by 1 base, with 14 bases between the two germline ends. The CDR3 sequence: CASTPGVESYNEQFF. DNA of the CDR3: TGTGCCAGCACCCCGGGAGTCGAGTCCTACAATGAGCAGTTCTTC. Full variable domain (remainder filled in from reference TRBV28 and TRBJ2-1): DVKVTQSSRYLVKRTGEKVFLECVQDMDHENMFWYRQDPGLGLRLIYFSYDVKMKEKGDIPEGYSVSREKKERFSLILESASTNQTSMYLCASTPGVESYNEQFFGPGTRLTVL.

The chain has TRBV5-1 and TRBJ1-1; 8 bases line up with TRBD1. CDR3 length: 16 amino acids. Germline loops: CDR1 SGHRS, CDR2 YFSETQ. V was clipped by 5 bases and J by 0 bases; unmatched bases: 9. The DNA for the CDR3 is TGCGCCAGCAGTACCCGGACAGGGAGGGTGAACACTGAAGCTTTCTTT. Translation gives CASSTRTGRVNTEAFF. Complete variable domain (other parts from reference TRBV5-1 and TRBJ1-1): KAGVTQTPRYLIKTRGQQVTLSCSPISGHRSVSWYQQTPGQGLQFLFEYFSETQRNKGNFPGRFSGRQFSNSRSEMNVSTLELGDSALYLCASSTRTGRVNTEAFFGQGTRLTVV.

This rearrangement joins TRBV7-9 to TRBJ2-2; 10 nucleotides match TRBD2. Germline values: CDR1 SEHNR, CDR2 FQNEAQ (reference sequence). Trimming at V came to 4 bases and at J to 3 bases, leaving 11 bases not matched to a gene. This CDR3 comprises 18 residues. The CDR3 sequence is CASSSSPGTSAYTGELFF. CDR3 nucleotide sequence: TGTGCCAGCAGCTCAAGTCCGGGGACTAGCGCATACACCGGGGAGCTGTTTTTT.

This rearrangement joins TRBV7-2 to TRBJ1-6, with TRBD1 as a possible D gene (5 bases). In germline, CDR1 is SGHTA, CDR2 FQGNSA. Trimming took off 4 bases at V and 0 bases at J, with 10 bases between the two ends. This CDR3 region has 16 residues. The CDR3 here is CASSSRQSSYNSPLHF. DNA of the CDR3: TGTGCCAGCAGCTCGCGACAGAGCTCCTATAATTCACCCCTCCACTTT.

This clone was seen a handful of times. The chain links TRBV2 to TRBJ2-7; D is ambiguous. The V and J ends lost 10 bases and 3 bases respectively, with 10 bases between them. The CDR3 extends over 11 amino acids. The germline V gene encodes CDR1 SNHLY and CDR2 FYNNEI. CDR3 loop: CATYGGYEQYF. The CDR3 nucleotides are TGTGCCACTTACGGCGGCTACGAGCAGTACTTC.

In DNA form, the CDR3 reads TGTGCCAGCAGTTCCCCAACAGGGACCCAGCAGCCCCAGCATTTT. Its protein is CASSSPTGTQQPQHF. This chain joins TRBV28 and TRBJ1-5, with a possible D match to TRBD1 (6 bases). V dropped 4 bases and J dropped 7 bases, with 17 bases sitting between them. Germline CDR1 MDHEN, CDR2 SYDVKM. The CDR3 spans 15 residues.